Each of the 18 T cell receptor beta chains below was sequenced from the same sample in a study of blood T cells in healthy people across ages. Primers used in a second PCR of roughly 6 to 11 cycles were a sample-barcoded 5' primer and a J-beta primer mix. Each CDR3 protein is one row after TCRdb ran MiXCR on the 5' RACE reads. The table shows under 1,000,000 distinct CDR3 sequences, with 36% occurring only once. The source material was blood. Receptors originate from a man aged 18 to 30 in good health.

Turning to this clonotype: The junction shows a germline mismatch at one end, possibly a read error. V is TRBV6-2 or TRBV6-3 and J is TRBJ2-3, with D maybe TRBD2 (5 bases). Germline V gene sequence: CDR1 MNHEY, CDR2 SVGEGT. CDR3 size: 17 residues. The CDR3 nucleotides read TGTGCCAGCAGTTACCCTCTAGGACTCGAGAGCACAGAGACGCAGTATTTT. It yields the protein CASSYPLGLESTETQYF.

CDR3 DNA: TGTGCCAGCAGCTACGGACTGGCGGGGGACCCATTCTCCTACGAGCAGTTCTTC. It is translated as CASSYGLAGDPFSYEQFF. This chain connects TRBV7-8 to TRBJ2-1; 7 positions match TRBD2. V lost 4 bases, J lost 10 bases, and 22 bases stayed unmatched. The CDR3 is 18 amino acids. The V gene's germline CDR1 is SGHVS and CDR2 FQNEAQ.

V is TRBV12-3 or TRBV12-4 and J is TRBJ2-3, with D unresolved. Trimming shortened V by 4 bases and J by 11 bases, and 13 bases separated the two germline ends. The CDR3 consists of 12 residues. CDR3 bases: TGTGCCAGCAGTTCGGGCGCAGATGTGCAGTATTTT. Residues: CASSSGADVQYF.

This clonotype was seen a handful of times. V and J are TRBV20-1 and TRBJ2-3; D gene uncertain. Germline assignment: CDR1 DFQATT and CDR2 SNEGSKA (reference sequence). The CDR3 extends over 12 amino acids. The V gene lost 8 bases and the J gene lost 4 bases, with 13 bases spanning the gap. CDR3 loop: CSIDPGPDTQYF. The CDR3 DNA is TGCAGTATCGACCCAGGCCCAGATACGCAGTATTTT.

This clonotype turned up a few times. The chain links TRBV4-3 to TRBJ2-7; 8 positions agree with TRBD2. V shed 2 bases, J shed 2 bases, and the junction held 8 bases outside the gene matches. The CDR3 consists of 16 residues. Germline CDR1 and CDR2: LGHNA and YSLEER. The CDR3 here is CASSQIAGGGTYEQYF. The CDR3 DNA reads TGCGCCAGCAGCCAAATTGCGGGGGGCGGAACCTACGAGCAGTACTTC.

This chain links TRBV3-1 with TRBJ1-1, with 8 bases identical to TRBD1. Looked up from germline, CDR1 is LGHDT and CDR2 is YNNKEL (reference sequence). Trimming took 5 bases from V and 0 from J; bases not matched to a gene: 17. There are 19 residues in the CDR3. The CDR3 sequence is CASSVGLKGQGQMNTEAFF. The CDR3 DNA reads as TGTGCCAGCAGCGTAGGGTTAAAAGGACAGGGACAAATGAACACTGAAGCTTTCTTT.

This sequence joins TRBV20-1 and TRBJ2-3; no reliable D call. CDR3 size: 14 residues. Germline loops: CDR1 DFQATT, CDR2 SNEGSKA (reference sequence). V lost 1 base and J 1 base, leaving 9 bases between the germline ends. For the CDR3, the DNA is TGCAGTGCTAGAGTGACCGCGCGCACAGATACGCAGTATTTT. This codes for CSARVTARTDTQYF.

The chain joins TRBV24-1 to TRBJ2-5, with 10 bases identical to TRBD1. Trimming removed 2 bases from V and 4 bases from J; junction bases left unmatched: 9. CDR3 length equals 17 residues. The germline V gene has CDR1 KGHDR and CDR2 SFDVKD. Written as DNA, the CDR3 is TGTGCCACCAGTGATTCCCACGGACAGGGGGTAGGAGAGACCCAGTACTTC. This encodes CATSDSHGQGVGETQYF.

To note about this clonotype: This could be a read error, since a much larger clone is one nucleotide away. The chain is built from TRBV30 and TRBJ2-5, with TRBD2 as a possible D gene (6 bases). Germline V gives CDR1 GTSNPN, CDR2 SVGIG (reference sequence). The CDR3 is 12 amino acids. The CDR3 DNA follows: TGTGCCGGGAGTATAGCGGAAGAGACCCAGTACTTC. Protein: CAGSIAEETQYF.

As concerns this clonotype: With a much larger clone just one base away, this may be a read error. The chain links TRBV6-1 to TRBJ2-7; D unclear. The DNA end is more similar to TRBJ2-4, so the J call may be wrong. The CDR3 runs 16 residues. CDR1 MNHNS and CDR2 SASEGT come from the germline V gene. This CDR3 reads CASSVLTSCHGNIQYF. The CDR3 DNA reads TGTGCCAGCAGTGTCCTCACCAGCTGTCACGGAAACATTCAGTACTTC.

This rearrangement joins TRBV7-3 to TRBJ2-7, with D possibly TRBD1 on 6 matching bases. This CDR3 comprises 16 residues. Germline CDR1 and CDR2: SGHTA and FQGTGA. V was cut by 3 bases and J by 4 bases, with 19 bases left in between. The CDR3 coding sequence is TGTGCCAGCAGCTTTAAGGACAGCCCCTTTCATTACGAGCAGTACTTC. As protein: CASSFKDSPFHYEQYF.

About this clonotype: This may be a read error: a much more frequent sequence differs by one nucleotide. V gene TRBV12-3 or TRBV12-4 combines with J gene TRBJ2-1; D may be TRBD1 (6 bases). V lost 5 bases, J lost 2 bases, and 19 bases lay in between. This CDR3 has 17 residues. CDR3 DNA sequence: TGTGCCAGCAGTCGCGTCGTTGATGGGGGCCCCTACAATGAGCAGTTCTTC. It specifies CASSRVVDGGPYNEQFF.

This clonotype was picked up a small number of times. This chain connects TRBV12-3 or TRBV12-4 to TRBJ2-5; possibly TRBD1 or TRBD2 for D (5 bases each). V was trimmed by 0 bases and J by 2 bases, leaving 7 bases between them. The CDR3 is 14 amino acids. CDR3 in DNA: TGTGCCAGCAGTTTAGCGTGGGGGCAAGAGACCCAGTACTTC. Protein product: CASSLAWGQETQYF.

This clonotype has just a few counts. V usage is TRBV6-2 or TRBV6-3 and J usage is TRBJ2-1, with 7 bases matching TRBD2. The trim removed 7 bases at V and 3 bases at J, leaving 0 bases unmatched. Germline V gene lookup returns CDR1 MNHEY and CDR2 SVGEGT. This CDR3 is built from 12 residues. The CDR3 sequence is CASTGGYNEQFF. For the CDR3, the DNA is TGTGCCAGCACGGGGGGCTACAATGAGCAGTTCTTC.

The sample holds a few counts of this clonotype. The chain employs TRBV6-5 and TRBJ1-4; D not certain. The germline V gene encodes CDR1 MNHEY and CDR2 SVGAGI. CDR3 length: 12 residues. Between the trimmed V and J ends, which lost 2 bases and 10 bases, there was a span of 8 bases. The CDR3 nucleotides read TGTGCCAGCAGTTACGACTCTAGAAAACTGTTTTTT. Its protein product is CASSYDSRKLFF.

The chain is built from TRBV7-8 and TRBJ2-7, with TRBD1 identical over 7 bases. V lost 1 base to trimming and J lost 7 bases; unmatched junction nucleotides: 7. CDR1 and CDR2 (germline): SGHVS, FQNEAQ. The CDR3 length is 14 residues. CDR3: CASSLVGGKNEQYF. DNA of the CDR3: TGTGCCAGCAGCTTAGTAGGGGGCAAGAATGAGCAGTACTTC.

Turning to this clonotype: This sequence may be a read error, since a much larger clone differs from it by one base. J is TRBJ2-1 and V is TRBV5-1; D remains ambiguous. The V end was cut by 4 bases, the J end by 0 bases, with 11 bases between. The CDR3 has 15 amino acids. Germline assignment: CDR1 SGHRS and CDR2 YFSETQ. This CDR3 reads CASSRIAGSYNEQFF. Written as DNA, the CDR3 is TGCGCCAGCAGCCGGATCGCTGGCTCCTACAATGAGCAGTTCTTC. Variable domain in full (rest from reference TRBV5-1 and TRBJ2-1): KAGVTQTPRYLIKTRGQQVTLSCSPISGHRSVSWYQQTPGQGLQFLFEYFSETQRNKGNFPGRFSGRQFSNSRSEMNVSTLELGDSALYLCASSRIAGSYNEQFFGPGTRLTVL.

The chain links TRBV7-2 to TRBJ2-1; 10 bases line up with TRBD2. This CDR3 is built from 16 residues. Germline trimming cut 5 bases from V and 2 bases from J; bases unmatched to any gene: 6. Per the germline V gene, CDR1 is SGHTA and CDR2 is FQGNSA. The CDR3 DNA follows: TGTGCCAGCAGCACACTAGCGGGGAGGACCTACAATGAGCAGTTCTTC. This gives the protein CASSTLAGRTYNEQFF.